Sequencing of this T cell receptor (beta chain) was carried out in a study of PD-1 blockade in classical Hodgkin lymphoma. In the study overall: With a 2-week interval, patients received intravenous nivolumab at 3 mg/kg.

Study-wide points: The diversity seen at baseline in complete responders resembled that of newly diagnosed patients.

Time point in this sample: cycle 4 day 1 (C4D1), after six to seven weeks of nivolumab. Every one of the patients relapsed after autologous stem cell transplantation (brentuximab vedotin exposure was variable). The table came from immunoSEQ multiplex PCR; TCRdb's copy has only in-frame clones and leaves some out. The table lists some 96,000 clones, under 95% of them singletons. With regard to this clone: Its cognate antigen is unknown.

Germline CDR1 GTSNPN, CDR2 SVGIG (reference sequence). The CDR3 consists of 14 residues. V lost 8 bases and J 2 bases, leaving 17 bases between the germline ends. The source was peripheral blood mononuclear cells (PBMCs), collected before the fourth cycle of nivolumab. The clonotype originates from a human donor with classical Hodgkin lymphoma. The J gene is TRBJ2-3, the V gene TRBV30, with a weak D call TRBD2 (6 bases). The CDR3 DNA reads TGTGCCGGAACGTCTAGCGCGTACACAGATACGCAGTATTTT. Its translation is CAGTSSAYTDTQYF.